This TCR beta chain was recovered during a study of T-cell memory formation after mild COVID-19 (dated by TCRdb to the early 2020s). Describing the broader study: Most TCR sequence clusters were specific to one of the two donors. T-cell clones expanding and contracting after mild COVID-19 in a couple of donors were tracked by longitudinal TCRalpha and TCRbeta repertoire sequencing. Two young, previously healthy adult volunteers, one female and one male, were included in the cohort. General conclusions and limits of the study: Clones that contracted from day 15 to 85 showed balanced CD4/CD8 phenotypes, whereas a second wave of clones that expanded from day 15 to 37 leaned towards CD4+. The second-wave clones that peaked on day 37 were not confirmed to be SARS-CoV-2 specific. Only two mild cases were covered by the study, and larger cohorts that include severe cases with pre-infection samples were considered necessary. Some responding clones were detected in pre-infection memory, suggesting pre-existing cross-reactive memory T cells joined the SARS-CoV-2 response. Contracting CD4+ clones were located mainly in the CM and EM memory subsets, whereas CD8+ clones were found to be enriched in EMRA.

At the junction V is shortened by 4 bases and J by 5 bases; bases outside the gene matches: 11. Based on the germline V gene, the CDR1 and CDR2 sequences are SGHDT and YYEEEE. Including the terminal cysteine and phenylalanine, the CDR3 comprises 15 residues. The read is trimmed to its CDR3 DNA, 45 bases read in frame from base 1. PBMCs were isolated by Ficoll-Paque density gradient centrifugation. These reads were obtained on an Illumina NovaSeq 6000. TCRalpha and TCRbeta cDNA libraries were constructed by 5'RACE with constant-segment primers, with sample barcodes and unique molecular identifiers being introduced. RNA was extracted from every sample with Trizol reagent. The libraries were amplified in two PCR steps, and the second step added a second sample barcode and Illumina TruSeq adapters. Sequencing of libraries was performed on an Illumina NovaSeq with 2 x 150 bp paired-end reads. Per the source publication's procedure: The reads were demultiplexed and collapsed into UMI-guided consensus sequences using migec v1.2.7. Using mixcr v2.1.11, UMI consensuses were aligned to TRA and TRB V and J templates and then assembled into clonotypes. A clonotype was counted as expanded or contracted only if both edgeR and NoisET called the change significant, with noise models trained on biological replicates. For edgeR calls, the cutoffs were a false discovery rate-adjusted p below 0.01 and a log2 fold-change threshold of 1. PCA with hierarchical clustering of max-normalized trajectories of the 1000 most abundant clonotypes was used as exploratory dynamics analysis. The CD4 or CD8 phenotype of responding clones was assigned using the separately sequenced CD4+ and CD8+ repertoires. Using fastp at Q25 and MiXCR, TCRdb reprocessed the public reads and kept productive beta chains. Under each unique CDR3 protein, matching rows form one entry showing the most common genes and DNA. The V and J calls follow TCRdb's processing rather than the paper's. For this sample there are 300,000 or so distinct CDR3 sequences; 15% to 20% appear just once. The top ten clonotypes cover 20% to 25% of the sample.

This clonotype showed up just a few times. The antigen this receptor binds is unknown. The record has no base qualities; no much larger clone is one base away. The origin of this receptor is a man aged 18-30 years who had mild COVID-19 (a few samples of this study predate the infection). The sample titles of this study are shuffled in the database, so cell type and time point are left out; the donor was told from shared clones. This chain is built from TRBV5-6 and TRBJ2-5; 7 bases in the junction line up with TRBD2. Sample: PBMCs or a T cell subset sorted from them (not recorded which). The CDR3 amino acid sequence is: CASSARELGGETQYF. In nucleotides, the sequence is TGTGCCAGCAGCGCCAGGGAATTGGGGGGGGAGACCCAGTACTTC. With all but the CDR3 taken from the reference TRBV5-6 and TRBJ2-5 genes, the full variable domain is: DAGVTQSPTHLIKTRGQQVTLRCSPKSGHDTVSWYQQALGQGPQFIFQYYEEEERQRGNFPDRFSGHQFPNYSSELNVNALLLGDSALYLCASSARELGGETQYFGPGTRLLVL.